What follows are 9 T cell receptor beta chains derived from one specimen sequenced in a study of cytotoxic CD8 clonotypes in ibrutinib-treated CLL. Profiled with immunoSEQ multiplex PCR; TCRdb holds only in-frame clones, not every one. The sample lists 330,000 or so clones, around 66% seen once, with around 6.5% in the top ten. This specimen was PBMCs, taken after 36 months of ibrutinib treatment. These receptors were obtained from a human donor with chronic lymphocytic leukemia.

The V call is TRBV11-1, the J call TRBJ2-1, with 16 bases fitting TRBD2. Trimming took 5 bases from V and 8 from J; bases not matched to a gene: 6. Germline CDR1 and CDR2: SGHAT and FQDESV (reference sequence). The CDR3 sequence is 16 residues long. The CDR3 coding sequence is TGTGCCAGCAGCCCACCCGGGACTAGCGGGGGGGATGAGCAGTTCTTC. This codes for CASSPPGTSGGDEQFF.

This clone was counted a single time. The V gene is TRBV4-2, the J gene TRBJ1-3; D gene uncertain. CDR1 LGHNA and CDR2 YNFKEQ come from the germline V gene. This CDR3 region has 17 residues. V was trimmed by 2 bases and J by 0 bases, leaving 14 bases between them. CDR3 in DNA: TGTGCCAGCAGCCAACCGACCGCTTTCGTCTCTGGAAACACCATATATTTT. Protein: CASSQPTAFVSGNTIYF.

J is TRBJ1-2 and V is TRBV2; D call uncertain. Germline CDR1 is SNHLY and CDR2 is FYNNEI. The CDR3 is made up of 12 amino acids. V was trimmed by 7 bases and J by 13 bases, leaving 19 bases between them. CDR3 DNA: TGTGCCAGCAATTCAGGAAGCGAGCGCGGCACCTTC. Encoded protein: CASNSGSERGTF.

The V gene is TRBV28, the J gene TRBJ1-2; 10 bases are shared with TRBD1. This CDR3 has 14 amino acids. The V gene's germline CDR1 is MDHEN and CDR2 SYDVKM. V was clipped by 10 bases and J by 4 bases; unmatched bases: 9. CDR3 DNA: TGTGCCATAGACCTGGACAGGGGGATCTATGGCTACACCTTC. Translated: CAIDLDRGIYGYTF.

The V and J genes are TRBV10-2 and TRBJ2-7; D may be TRBD1 (6 bases). V gave up 8 bases and J gave up 6 bases, with 14 bases separating them. The CDR3 runs 12 residues. Per the germline V gene, CDR1 is WSHSY and CDR2 is SAAADI. CDR3 coding DNA: TGCGCCAGCGGACAGTGGGAGCCCGAGCAGTACTTC. Translation gives CASGQWEPEQYF.

This clone was seen a handful of times. V usage is TRBV7-7 and J usage is TRBJ2-2; the match to TRBD2 covers 10 bases. Germline-derived CDR1 and CDR2 are SSHAT and FNYEAQ (reference sequence). After removal of 1 base from V and 6 bases from J, the junction contained 5 bases not matched to a gene. The CDR3 is made up of 16 amino acids. The CDR3 region is CASSLGLAGEAGELFF. CDR3 coding DNA: TGTGCCAGCAGCTTAGGGCTAGCGGGAGAAGCCGGGGAGCTGTTTTTT.

V is TRBV21-1 and J is TRBJ1-5; the table's TRBD1 call for D was not verified on the DNA. TRBV21-1 is labeled a pseudogene. CDR3 length: 14 residues. CDR3 protein: CASSTGEGNQPQHF. In DNA form, the CDR3 reads TGTGCCAGCAGTACAGGGGAGGGCAATCAGCCCCAGCATTTT.

V gene TRBV18 combines with J gene TRBJ2-5; D ambiguous. V gave up 0 bases and J gave up 6 bases, with 11 bases separating them. This CDR3 has 14 amino acids. Germline loops: CDR1 KGHSH, CDR2 LQKENI. The CDR3 loop is CASSPPLDSKTQYF. For the CDR3, the DNA is TGTGCCAGCTCACCACCCCTCGATTCTAAGACCCAGTACTTC.

This clone has just one count. The chain couples TRBV7-8 to TRBJ2-7, with TRBD1 identical over 7 bases. Trimming at V came to 5 bases and at J to 3 bases, leaving 7 bases not matched to a gene. Germline values: CDR1 SGHVS, CDR2 FQNEAQ. The CDR3 has 14 amino acids. The CDR3 protein is CASSPSTGLYEQYF. The CDR3 DNA reads TGTGCCAGCAGCCCCTCGACAGGGCTCTACGAGCAGTACTTC. The complete variable domain, with remaining parts taken from reference TRBV7-8 and TRBJ2-7, reads GAGVSQSPRYKVAKRGQDVALRCDPISGHVSLFWYQQALGQGPEFLTYFQNEAQLDKSGLPSDRFFAERPEGSVSTLKIQRTQQEDSAVYLCASSPSTGLYEQYFGPGTRLTVT.